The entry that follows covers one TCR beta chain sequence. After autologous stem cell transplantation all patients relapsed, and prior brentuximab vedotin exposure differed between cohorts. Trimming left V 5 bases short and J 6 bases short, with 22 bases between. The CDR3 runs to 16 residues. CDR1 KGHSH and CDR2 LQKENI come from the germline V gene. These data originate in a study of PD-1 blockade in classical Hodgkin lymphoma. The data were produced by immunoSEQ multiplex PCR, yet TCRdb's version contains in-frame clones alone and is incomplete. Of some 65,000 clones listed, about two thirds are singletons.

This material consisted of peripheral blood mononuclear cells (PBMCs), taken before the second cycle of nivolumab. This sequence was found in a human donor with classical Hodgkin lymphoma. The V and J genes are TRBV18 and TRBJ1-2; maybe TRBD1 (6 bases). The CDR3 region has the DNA TGTGCCAGCTCATCCCCCAACAGGGCGGAAGTCGATGGCTACACCTTC. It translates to CASSSPNRAEVDGYTF.